The 3 T cell receptor beta chains reported below all come from one sample, sequenced in a study of blood T cells in healthy people across ages. With a J-beta primer mix and a sample-barcoded 5' primer, a second PCR ran roughly 6 to 11 cycles. TCRdb redid the calling of the 5' RACE reads with MiXCR, one entry per CDR3 protein. The sample records about 1.1 million distinct CDR3 sequences, approximately 38% being singletons. Specimen: blood. The receptor source for this set is a man between 18 and 35 years old in good health.

This clonotype was counted only a few times. The rearrangement uses TRBV5-1 and TRBJ2-4, with 7 bases matching TRBD1. The J call may be in error: the DNA end matches TRBJ2-5 better. This CDR3 region has 14 residues. Germline-derived CDR1 and CDR2 are SGHRS and YFSETQ. CDR3 residues: CASSGNQGEETQYF. For the CDR3, the DNA is TGCGCCAGCAGCGGGAACCAGGGGGAAGAGACCCAGTACTTC.

This clonotype was observed a single time. The chain is built from TRBV27 and TRBJ2-7, with D tentatively TRBD2 (5 bases). The germline V gene has CDR1 MNHEY and CDR2 SMNVEV (reference sequence). V lost 6 bases, J lost 2 bases, and 14 bases lay in between. CDR3 length: 14 residues. The CDR3 is CASSPRGAAYEQYF. The DNA for the CDR3 is TGTGCCAGCAGCCCCCGGGGAGCGGCCTACGAGCAGTACTTC.

This clonotype has more than one count but fewer than ten. V usage is TRBV6-6 and J usage is TRBJ2-3; D could derive from TRBD1 or TRBD2 (5 bases each). The germline V gene encodes CDR1 MNHNY and CDR2 SVGAGI (reference sequence). The CDR3 totals 14 residues. Between the trimmed V and J ends, which lost 2 bases and 4 bases, there was a span of 10 bases. The CDR3 DNA sequence: TGTGCCAGCAGTTACATAGGGACGGCAGATACGCAGTATTTT. Amino acid sequence: CASSYIGTADTQYF.